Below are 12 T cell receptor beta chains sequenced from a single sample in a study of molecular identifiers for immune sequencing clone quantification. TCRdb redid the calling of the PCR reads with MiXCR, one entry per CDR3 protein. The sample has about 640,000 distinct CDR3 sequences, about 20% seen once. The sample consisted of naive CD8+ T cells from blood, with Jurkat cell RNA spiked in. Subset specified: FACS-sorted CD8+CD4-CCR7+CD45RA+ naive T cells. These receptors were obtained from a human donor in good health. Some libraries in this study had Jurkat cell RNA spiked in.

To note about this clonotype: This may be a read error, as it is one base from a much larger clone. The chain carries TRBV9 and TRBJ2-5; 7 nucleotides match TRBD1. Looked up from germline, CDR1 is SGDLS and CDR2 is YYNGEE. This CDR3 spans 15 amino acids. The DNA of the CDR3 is TGTGCCAGCAGCGCAAGGGGGCTGGAGCAAGGGACCCAGTACTTC. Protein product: CASSARGLEQGTQYF.

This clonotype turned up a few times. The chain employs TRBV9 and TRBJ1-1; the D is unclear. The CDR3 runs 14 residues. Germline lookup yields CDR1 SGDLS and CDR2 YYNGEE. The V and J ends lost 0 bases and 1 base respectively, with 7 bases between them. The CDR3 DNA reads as TGTGCCAGCAGCGTAGTCCCGGGGAACACTGAAGCTTTCTTT. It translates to CASSVVPGNTEAFF.

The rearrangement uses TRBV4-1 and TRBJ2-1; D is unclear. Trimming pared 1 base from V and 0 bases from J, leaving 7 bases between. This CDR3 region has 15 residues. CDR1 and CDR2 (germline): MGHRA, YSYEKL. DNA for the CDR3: TGCGCCAGCAGCCAAGGGCTCGGCTCCTACAATGAGCAGTTCTTC. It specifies CASSQGLGSYNEQFF.

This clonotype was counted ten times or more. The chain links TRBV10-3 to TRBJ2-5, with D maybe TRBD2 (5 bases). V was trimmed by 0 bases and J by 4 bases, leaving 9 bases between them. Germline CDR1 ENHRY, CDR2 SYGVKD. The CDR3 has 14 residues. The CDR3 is CAISESVAGETQYF. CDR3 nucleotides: TGTGCCATCAGTGAGTCCGTTGCGGGAGAGACCCAGTACTTC.

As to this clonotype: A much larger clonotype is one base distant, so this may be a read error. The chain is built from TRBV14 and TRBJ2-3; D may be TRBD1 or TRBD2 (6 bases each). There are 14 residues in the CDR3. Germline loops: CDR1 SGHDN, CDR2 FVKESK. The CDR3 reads CASGQVGGGDTQYF. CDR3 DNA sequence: TGTGCCAGCGGCCAAGTAGGGGGAGGCGATACGCAGTATTTT. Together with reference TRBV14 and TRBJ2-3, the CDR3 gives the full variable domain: EAGVTQFPSHSVIEKGQTVTLRCDPISGHDNLYWYRRVMGKEIKFLLHFVKESKQDESGMPNNRFLAERTGGTYSTLKVQPAELEDSGVYFCASGQVGGGDTQYFGPGTRLTVL.

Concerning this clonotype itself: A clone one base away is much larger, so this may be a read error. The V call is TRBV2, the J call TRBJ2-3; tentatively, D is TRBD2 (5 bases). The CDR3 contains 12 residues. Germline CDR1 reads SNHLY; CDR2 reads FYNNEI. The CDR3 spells CASRGKEDTRYF. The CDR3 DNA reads TGTGCCAGCAGGGGGAAGGAGGATACGCGGTATTTT.

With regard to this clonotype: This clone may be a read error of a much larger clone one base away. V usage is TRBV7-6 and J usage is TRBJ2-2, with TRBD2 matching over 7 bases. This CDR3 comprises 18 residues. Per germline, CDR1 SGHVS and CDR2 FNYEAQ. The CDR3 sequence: CAGSLRRTGEREAGELFF. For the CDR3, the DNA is TGTGCCGGCAGCTTAAGGAGGACTGGGGAACGGGAGGCCGGGGAGCTGTTTTTT.

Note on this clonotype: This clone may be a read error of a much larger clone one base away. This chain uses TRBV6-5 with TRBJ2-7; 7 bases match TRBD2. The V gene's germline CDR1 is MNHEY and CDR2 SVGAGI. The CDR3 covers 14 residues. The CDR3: CAGSTVGGVYEQYF. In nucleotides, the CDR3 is TGTGCCGGCAGTACTGTGGGGGGGGTGTACGAGCAGTACTTC.

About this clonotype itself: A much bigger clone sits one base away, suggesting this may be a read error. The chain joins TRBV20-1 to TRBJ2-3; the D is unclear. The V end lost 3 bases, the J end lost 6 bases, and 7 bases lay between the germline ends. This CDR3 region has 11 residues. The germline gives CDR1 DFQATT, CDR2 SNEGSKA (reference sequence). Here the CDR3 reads CSASFGDTQYF. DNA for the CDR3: TGCAGTGCTAGCTTCGGGGATACGCAGTATTTT.

The CDR3 is CASTDYSYSNQPQHF. CDR3 DNA sequence: TGTGCCAGTACCGACTATAGTTATAGCAATCAGCCCCAGCATTTT. The chain carries TRBV19 and TRBJ1-5; D ambiguous. Germline values: CDR1 LNHDA, CDR2 SQIVND (reference sequence). The CDR3 is 15 residues long. With 7 bases removed from V and 0 bases from J, the gap between germline ends came to 13 bases.

The CDR3 DNA reads TGTGCCAGCAGCTCCCTCAAAGCGGGAGCGTCCTACAATGAGCAGTTCTTC. Translated: CASSSLKAGASYNEQFF. The V gene is TRBV11-3, the J gene TRBJ2-1, with 8 bases matching TRBD2. This CDR3 is built from 17 residues. The ends lost 4 bases at V and 1 base at J; junction bases unmatched: 9. Germline assignment: CDR1 SGHNT and CDR2 YENEEA.

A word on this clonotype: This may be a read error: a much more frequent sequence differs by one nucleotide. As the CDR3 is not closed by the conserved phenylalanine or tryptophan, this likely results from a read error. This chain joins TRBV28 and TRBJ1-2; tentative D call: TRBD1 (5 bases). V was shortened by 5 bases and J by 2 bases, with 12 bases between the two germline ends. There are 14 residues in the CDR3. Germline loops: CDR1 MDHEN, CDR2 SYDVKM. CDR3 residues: CASSPLGANYGYTS. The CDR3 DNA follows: TGTGCCAGCAGTCCGTTAGGGGCCAACTATGGCTACACCTCC.